Listed here are 24 T cell receptor beta chains from one sample, sequenced in a study of blood T cell repertoires in COVID-19. This table comes from immunoSEQ multiplex PCR, and its TCRdb copy is limited to in-frame clones, with some not included. The table includes around 160,000 clones, approximately 91% detected once. The sample taken for sequencing was peripheral blood. The receptors stem from a young man with acute or convalescent COVID-19.

The chain links TRBV18 to TRBJ2-7, with D possibly matching TRBD1 (5 bases). Germline V CDR1 and CDR2: KGHSH, LQKENI. Trimming took 4 bases from V and 7 from J, leaving 17 bases between them. CDR3 length equals 14 residues. The CDR3 bases are TGTGCCAGCTCACGTCAGGGTGAGAATAGGGAGCAGTACTTC. Translated: CASSRQGENREQYF.

The CDR3 DNA reads as TGTGCCAGCAGCCTTATCGGTGATACGCAGTATTTT. Translated: CASSLIGDTQYF. V and J are TRBV11-2 and TRBJ2-3; no firm D call. V lost 5 bases and J lost 6, with 9 bases in between. Germline values: CDR1 SGHAT, CDR2 FQNNGV. The CDR3 consists of 12 residues.

The rearrangement joins TRBV5-1 to TRBJ1-1; tentatively, D is TRBD1 (6 bases). V was clipped by 7 bases and J by 1 base, with 14 bases between them. From germline, CDR1 is SGHRS and CDR2 YFSETQ. The CDR3 loop spans 14 amino acids. The CDR3 is CASSPGHSNTEAFF. DNA of the CDR3: TGCGCCAGCTCCCCGGGACATTCGAACACTGAAGCTTTCTTT.

The table lists this clone with a few counts. The chain links TRBV19 to TRBJ1-1, with D tentatively TRBD1 (6 bases). The length of the CDR3 is 13 residues. V lost 8 bases and J lost 4, with 14 bases in between. CDR1 is LNHDA, CDR2 SQIVND, per germline (reference sequence). The CDR3 bases are TGTGCCAGTGATTTTCAGGGGAGCACTGAAGCTTTCTTT. This gives the protein CASDFQGSTEAFF.

About this clone itself: One end of the junction does not line up with germline, which may come from a read error. The V call is TRBV6-5, the J call TRBJ2-5, with TRBD2 matching 12 bases. The germline V gene has CDR1 MNHEY and CDR2 SVGAGI. The CDR3 contains 16 residues. The CDR3 DNA follows: TGTGCCAGCAGTTACCCCCTAGCGGGAGGGCAAGGGACCCAGTACTTC. Translated: CASSYPLAGGQGTQYF.

The chain links TRBV6-1 to TRBJ1-2; D perhaps matches TRBD1 (5 bases). The CDR3 has 15 residues. The V end was cut by 2 bases, the J end by 7 bases, with 17 bases between. Germline V CDR1 and CDR2: MNHNS, SASEGT. For the CDR3, the DNA is TGTGCCAGCAGTGAAAAGGTAGTTGGGGCGTCTGGCTACACCTTC. Translated: CASSEKVVGASGYTF.

The chain recombines TRBV24-1 with TRBJ1-1, with a possible D match to TRBD1 (6 bases). The V and J ends lost 5 bases and 4 bases respectively, with 13 bases between them. This CDR3 is built from 14 residues. Germline CDR1 is KGHDR and CDR2 is SFDVKD. DNA of the CDR3: TGTGCCACCAGTGGGGGGGCGGGGGGCACTGAAGCTTTCTTT. Residues: CATSGGAGGTEAFF.

The gene calls are TRBV4-2 and TRBJ1-2; D not resolved. CDR3 length equals 15 residues. Germline lookup yields CDR1 LGHNA and CDR2 YNFKEQ. Trimming cost V 1 base and J 7 bases, with 16 bases left between them. The CDR3 loop is CASSQVETLAFGYTF. In nucleotides, the CDR3 is TGTGCCAGCAGCCAAGTTGAAACACTAGCTTTTGGCTACACCTTC.

This sequence joins TRBV5-6 and TRBJ1-6; TRBD1 is a possible D gene (5 bases). CDR1 and CDR2 from the germline V gene are SGHDT and YYEEEE. This CDR3 is 16 amino acids long. V was clipped by 0 bases and J by 0 bases, with 7 bases between them. In DNA, the CDR3 is TGTGCCAGCAGCTTGGATCAGGGCTCCTATAATTCACCCCTCCACTTT. Translated: CASSLDQGSYNSPLHF.

J is TRBJ2-2 and V is TRBV5-1; 11 nucleotides agree with TRBD1. The CDR3 consists of 16 residues. Germline V gene sequence: CDR1 SGHRS, CDR2 YFSETQ. After removal of 0 bases from V and 5 bases from J, the junction contained 3 bases not matched to a gene. The DNA for the CDR3 is TGCGCCAGCAGCTTGGCCGGGACAGGGGGAACCGGGGAGCTGTTTTTT. Protein: CASSLAGTGGTGELFF.

This clone has a single count. The chain recombines TRBV5-4 with TRBJ2-5; maybe TRBD1 (6 bases). The CDR3 covers 13 residues. The germline gives CDR1 SGHNT, CDR2 YYREEE (reference sequence). The germline V and J ends were trimmed by 1 base and 3 bases, with 7 bases remaining between them. The chain's CDR3 is CASSLSGEETQYF. CDR3 coding DNA: TGTGCCAGCAGCTTGTCAGGGGAAGAGACCCAGTACTTC.

The rearrangement joins TRBV2 to TRBJ1-2, with 9 bases aligning to TRBD1. Germline V gene lookup returns CDR1 SNHLY and CDR2 FYNNEI. The V and J ends lost 6 bases and 5 bases, in that order; junction bases with no gene match: 4. The CDR3 has 13 residues. In DNA, the CDR3 is TGTGCCAGCAGAGGGACAGGGATTTATGGCTACACCTTC. This sequence encodes CASRGTGIYGYTF.

There are a few counts of this clone. This sequence joins TRBV5-6 and TRBJ2-3; weak D call: TRBD1 (5 bases). This CDR3 contains 14 residues. CDR1 and CDR2 from the germline V gene are SGHDT and YYEEEE. Trimming took 0 bases from V and 2 from J, leaving 7 bases between them. CDR3 amino acids: CASSLGQSTDTQYF. The CDR3 DNA sequence: TGTGCCAGCAGCTTGGGACAGTCCACAGATACGCAGTATTTT.

CDR3 bases: TGTGCCAGCAGACAAGCGGGGGGGTTTGGTTACGAGCAGTACTTC. It is translated as CASRQAGGFGYEQYF. The V call is TRBV5-5, the J call TRBJ2-7; TRBD2 agrees at 10 bases. In germline, CDR1 is SGHKS, CDR2 YYEKEE (reference sequence). The CDR3 runs to 15 residues. The V segment lost 5 bases and the J segment 4 bases; nucleotides outside the gene matches: 9. Looking up the rest from reference TRBV5-5 and TRBJ2-7 gives the full variable domain: DAGVTQSPTHLIKTRGQQVTLRCSPISGHKSVSWYQQVLGQGPQFIFQYYEKEERGRGNFPDRFSARQFPNYSSELNVNALLLGDSALYLCASRQAGGFGYEQYFGPGTRLTVT.

The J gene is TRBJ1-5, the V gene TRBV10-1; D is uncertain. Germline assignment: CDR1 WNHNN and CDR2 SYGVQD (reference sequence). This CDR3 is built from 13 residues. V was cut by 4 bases and J by 5 bases, with 9 bases left in between. The CDR3: CASSAAGYQPQHF. The CDR3 coding sequence is TGCGCCAGCAGTGCTGCGGGGTATCAGCCCCAGCATTTT.

The V call is TRBV4-1, the J call TRBJ1-5; 8 nucleotides line up with TRBD1. The CDR3 extends over 17 amino acids. Germline loops: CDR1 MGHRA, CDR2 YSYEKL. V shed 1 base, J shed 7 bases, and the junction held 12 bases outside the gene matches. CDR3 in amino acids: CASSQAPTGTGGQPQHF. As DNA, the CDR3 is TGCGCCAGCAGCCAAGCCCCTACCGGGACAGGCGGACAGCCCCAGCATTTT.

The V gene is TRBV18, the J gene TRBJ1-2; D possibly corresponds to TRBD1 (6 bases). The CDR3 is made up of 13 amino acids. V gave up 5 bases and J gave up 1 base, with 8 bases separating them. Germline V gene data show CDR1 as KGHSH and CDR2 as LQKENI. Written as DNA, the CDR3 is TGTGCCAGCTCATCGGACAGTAACTATGGCTACACCTTC. As protein: CASSSDSNYGYTF.

To note about this clone: Other DNA sequences in the sample encode the same CDR3. This sequence joins TRBV19 and TRBJ1-5, with 9 positions matching TRBD1. In germline, CDR1 is LNHDA, CDR2 SQIVND (reference sequence). CDR3 length equals 15 residues. Losses at the gene ends were 4 bases for V and 4 bases for J; bases not matched to a gene: 5. CDR3 residues: CASSTGGQGNQPQHF. In DNA, the CDR3 is TGTGCCAGTAGTACCGGAGGACAGGGGAATCAGCCCCAGCATTTT.

This sequence joins TRBV29-1 and TRBJ1-1, with TRBD1 matching 7 bases. From germline, CDR1 is SQVTM and CDR2 ANQGSEA. Trimming took 3 bases from V and 3 from J; bases not matched to a gene: 1. The CDR3 is 12 amino acids. The DNA of the CDR3 is TGCAGCGTTGACCAGGGGGACACTGAAGCTTTCTTT. Protein sequence: CSVDQGDTEAFF.

The chain has TRBV19 and TRBJ1-3; D remains ambiguous. Between the trimmed V and J ends, which lost 4 bases and 0 bases, there was a span of 4 bases. The CDR3 contains 13 residues. Germline CDR1 LNHDA, CDR2 SQIVND (reference sequence). CDR3 coding DNA: TGTGCCAGTAGTACCTTCTCTGGAAACACCATATATTTT. Translated, it gives CASSTFSGNTIYF. Full variable domain (rest looked up from reference TRBV19 and TRBJ1-3): DGGITQSPKYLFRKEGQNVTLSCEQNLNHDAMYWYRQDPGQGLRLIYYSQIVNDFQKGDIAEGYSVSREKKESFPLTVTSAQKNPTAFYLCASSTFSGNTIYFGEGSWLTVV.

This rearrangement joins TRBV3-1 (or the pseudogene TRBV3-2) to TRBJ2-2, with 10 positions matching TRBD1. The J segment lost 3 bases and the V segment lost 4 bases, leaving 5 bases of the junction unmatched. Germline-derived CDR1 and CDR2 are LGHDT and YNNKEL (reference sequence). CDR3 length: 16 residues. The CDR3, as DNA: TGTGCCAGCAGCCCGGACAGGGGGAAGTACACCGGGGAGCTGTTTTTT. Protein: CASSPDRGKYTGELFF.

This clone was seen more than once but under ten times. The CDR3 bases are TGTGCCAGCAACGCCGGCTCCGACAAGCAGTACTTC. Translating it yields CASNAGSDKQYF. V gene TRBV2 combines with J gene TRBJ2-7; no firm D call. The CDR3 length is 12 residues. The germline V gene has CDR1 SNHLY and CDR2 FYNNEI. The V and J ends lost 7 bases and 8 bases respectively, with 15 bases between them.

The J gene is TRBJ1-4, the V gene TRBV4-2, with a weak D call TRBD1 (5 bases). The CDR3 covers 15 residues. Germline V lookup: CDR1 LGHNA, CDR2 YNFKEQ. V lost 2 bases and J 12 bases, leaving 19 bases between the germline ends. This chain's CDR3 is CASSQPLGLGGELFF. CDR3 in DNA: TGTGCCAGCAGCCAACCCCTCGGACTCGGGGGTGAACTGTTTTTT.

The chain is built from TRBV27 and TRBJ2-1; D is unclear. Deletions cut 6 bases from V and 2 bases from J, with 11 bases between. Germline CDR1 is MNHEY and CDR2 is SMNVEV (reference sequence). The CDR3 is 14 amino acids. CDR3 coding DNA: TGTGCCAGCAGCCTACAGTCGCCCTACAATGAGCAGTTCTTC. This gives the protein CASSLQSPYNEQFF.